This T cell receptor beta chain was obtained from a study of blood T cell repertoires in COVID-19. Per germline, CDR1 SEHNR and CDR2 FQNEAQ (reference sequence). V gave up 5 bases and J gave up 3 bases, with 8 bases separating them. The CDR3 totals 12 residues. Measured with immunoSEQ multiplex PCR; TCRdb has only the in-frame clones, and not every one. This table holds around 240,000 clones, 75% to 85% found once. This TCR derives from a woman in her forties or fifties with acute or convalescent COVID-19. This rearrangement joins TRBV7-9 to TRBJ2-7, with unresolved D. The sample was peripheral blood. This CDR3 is CASSQNSYEQYF. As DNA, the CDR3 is TGTGCCAGCAGCCAAAACAGCTACGAGCAGTACTTC.